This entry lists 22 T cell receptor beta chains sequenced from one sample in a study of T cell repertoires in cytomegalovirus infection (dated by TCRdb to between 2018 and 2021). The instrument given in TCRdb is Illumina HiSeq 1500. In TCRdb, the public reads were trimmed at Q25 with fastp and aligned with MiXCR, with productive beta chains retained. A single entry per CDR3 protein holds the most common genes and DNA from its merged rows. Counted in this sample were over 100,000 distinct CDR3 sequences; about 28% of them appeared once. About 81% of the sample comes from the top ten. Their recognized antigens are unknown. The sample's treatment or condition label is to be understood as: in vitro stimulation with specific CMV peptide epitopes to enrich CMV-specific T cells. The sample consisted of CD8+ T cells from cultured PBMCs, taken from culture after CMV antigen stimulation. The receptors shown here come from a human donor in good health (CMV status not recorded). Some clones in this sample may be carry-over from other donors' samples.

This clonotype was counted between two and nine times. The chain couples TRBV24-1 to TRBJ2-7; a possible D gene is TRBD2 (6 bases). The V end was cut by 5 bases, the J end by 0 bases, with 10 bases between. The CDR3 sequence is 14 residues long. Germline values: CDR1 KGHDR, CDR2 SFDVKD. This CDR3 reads CATSGTGSSYEQYF. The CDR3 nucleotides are TGTGCCACCAGTGGGACCGGGAGCTCCTACGAGCAGTACTTC.

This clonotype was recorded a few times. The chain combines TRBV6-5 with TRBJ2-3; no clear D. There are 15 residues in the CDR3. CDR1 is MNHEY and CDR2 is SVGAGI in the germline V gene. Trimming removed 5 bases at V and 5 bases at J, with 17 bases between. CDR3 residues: CASSPDVPLLDTQYF. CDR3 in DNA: TGTGCCAGCAGTCCCGACGTTCCCCTATTAGATACGCAGTATTTT.

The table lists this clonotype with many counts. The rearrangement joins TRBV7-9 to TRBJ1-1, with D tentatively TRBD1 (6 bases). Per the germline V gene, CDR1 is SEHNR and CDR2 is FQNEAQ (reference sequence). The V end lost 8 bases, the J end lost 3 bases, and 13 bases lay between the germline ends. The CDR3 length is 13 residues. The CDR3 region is CASGQSADTEAFF. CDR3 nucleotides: TGTGCCAGCGGACAGTCCGCGGACACTGAAGCTTTCTTT.

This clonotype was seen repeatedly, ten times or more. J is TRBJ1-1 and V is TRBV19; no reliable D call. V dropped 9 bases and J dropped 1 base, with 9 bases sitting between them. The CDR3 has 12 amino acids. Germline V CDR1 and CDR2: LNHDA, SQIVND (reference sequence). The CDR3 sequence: CASRLGNTEAFF. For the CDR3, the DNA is TGTGCCAGCCGCCTAGGGAACACTGAAGCTTTCTTT.

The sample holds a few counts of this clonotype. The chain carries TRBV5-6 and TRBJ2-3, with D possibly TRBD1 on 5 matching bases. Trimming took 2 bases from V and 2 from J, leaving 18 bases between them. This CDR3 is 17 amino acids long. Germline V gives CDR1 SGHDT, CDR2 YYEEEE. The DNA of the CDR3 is TGTGCCAGCAGCTTAACTCTGTATGGGGCTACCACAGATACGCAGTATTTT. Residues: CASSLTLYGATTDTQYF.

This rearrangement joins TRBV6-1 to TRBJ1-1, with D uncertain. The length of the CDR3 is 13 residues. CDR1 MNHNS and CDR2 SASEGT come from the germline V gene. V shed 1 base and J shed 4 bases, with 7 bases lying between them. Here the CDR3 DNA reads TGTGCCAGCAGTGAAGGGCTGTTCACTGAAGCTTTCTTT. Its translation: CASSEGLFTEAFF.

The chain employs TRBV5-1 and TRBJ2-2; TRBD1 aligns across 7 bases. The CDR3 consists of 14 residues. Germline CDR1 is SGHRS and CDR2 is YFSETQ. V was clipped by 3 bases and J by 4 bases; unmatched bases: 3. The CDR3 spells CASSYDRATGELFF. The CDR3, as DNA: TGCGCCAGCAGCTACGACAGGGCCACCGGGGAGCTGTTTTTT.

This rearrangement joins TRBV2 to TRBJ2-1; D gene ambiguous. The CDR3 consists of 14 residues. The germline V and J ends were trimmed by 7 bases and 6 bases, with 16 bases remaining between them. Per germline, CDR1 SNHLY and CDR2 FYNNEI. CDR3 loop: CASMDVGLRNEQFF. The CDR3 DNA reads TGTGCCAGCATGGACGTAGGGTTACGCAATGAGCAGTTCTTC.

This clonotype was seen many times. For the CDR3, the DNA is TGCGCCAGCAGCCAACAAGAATCTATCACTGAAGCTTTCTTT. Translation gives CASSQQESITEAFF. The chain joins TRBV4-1 to TRBJ1-1; D remains ambiguous. V was trimmed by 2 bases and J by 4 bases, leaving 11 bases between them. CDR3 size: 14 residues. Germline CDR1 and CDR2: MGHRA and YSYEKL.

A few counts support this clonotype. The CDR3 is CASSILLGNQPQHF. The CDR3 nucleotides are TGTGCCAGTAGTATATTACTAGGCAATCAGCCCCAGCATTTT. The chain joins TRBV19 to TRBJ1-5; unclear D gene. Trimming stripped 2 bases from V and 2 bases from J, with 7 bases between. The CDR3 loop spans 14 amino acids. Germline lookup yields CDR1 LNHDA and CDR2 SQIVND (reference sequence).

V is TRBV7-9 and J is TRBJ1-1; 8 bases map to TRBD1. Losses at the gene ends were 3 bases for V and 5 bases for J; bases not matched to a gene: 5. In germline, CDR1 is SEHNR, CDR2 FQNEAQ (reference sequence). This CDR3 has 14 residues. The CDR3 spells CASSFPDRGTEAFF. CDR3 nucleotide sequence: TGTGCCAGCAGCTTCCCCGACAGGGGAACTGAAGCTTTCTTT.

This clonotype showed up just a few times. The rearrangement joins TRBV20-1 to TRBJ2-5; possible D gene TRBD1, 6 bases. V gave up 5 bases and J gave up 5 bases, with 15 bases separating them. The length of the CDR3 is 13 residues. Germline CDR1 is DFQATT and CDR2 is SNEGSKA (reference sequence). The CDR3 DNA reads TGCAGTGCTCCGACAGGCGTCGATGAGACCCAGTACTTC. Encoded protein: CSAPTGVDETQYF.

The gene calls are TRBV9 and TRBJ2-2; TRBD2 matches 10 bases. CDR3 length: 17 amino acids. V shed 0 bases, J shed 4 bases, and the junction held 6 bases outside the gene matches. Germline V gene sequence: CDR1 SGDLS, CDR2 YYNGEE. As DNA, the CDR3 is TGTGCCAGCAGCGTAGGTCTCGCTAGCGGGAGCACCGGGGAGCTGTTTTTT. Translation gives CASSVGLASGSTGELFF.

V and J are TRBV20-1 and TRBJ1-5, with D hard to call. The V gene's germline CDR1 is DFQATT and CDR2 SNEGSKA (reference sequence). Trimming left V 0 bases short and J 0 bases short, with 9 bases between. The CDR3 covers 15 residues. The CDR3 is CSARDGESSNQPQHF. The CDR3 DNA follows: TGCAGTGCTAGAGATGGGGAGAGTAGCAATCAGCCCCAGCATTTT.

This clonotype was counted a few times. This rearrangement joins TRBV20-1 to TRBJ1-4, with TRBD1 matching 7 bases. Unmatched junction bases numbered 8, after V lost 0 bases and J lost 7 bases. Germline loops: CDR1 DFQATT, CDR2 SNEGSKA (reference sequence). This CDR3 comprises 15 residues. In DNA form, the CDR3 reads TGCAGTGCTAGAGATCTTGAAGGGGGCTTTGAAAAACTGTTTTTT. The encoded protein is CSARDLEGGFEKLFF.

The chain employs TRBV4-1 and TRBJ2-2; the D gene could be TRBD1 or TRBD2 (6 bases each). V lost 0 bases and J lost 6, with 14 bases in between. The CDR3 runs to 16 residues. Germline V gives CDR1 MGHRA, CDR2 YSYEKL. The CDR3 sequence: CASSQDAGRGPGELFF. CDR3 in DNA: TGCGCCAGCAGCCAAGACGCAGGTCGGGGGCCCGGGGAGCTGTTTTTT.

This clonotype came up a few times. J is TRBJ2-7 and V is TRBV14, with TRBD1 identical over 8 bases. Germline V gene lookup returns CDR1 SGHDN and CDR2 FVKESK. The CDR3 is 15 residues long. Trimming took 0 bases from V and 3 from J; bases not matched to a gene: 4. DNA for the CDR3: TGTGCCAGCAGCCAAGACGTGGGACAGGACTACGAGCAGTACTTC. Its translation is CASSQDVGQDYEQYF.

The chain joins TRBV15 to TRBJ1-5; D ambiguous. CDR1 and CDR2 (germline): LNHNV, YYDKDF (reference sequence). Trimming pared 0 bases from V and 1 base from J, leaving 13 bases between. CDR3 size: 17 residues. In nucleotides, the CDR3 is TGTGCCACCAGCAGAGACCCCCCGCTGTTAAGCAATCAGCCCCAGCATTTT. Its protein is CATSRDPPLLSNQPQHF.

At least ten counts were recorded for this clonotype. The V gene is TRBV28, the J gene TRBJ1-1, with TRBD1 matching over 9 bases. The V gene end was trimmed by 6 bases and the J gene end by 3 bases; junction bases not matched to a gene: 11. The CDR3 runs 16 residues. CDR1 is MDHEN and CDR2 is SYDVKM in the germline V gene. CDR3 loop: CASSPMGTGYDTEAFF. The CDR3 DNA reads TGTGCCAGCAGCCCAATGGGGACAGGGTATGACACTGAAGCTTTCTTT. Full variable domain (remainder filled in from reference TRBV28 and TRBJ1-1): DVKVTQSSRYLVKRTGEKVFLECVQDMDHENMFWYRQDPGLGLRLIYFSYDVKMKEKGDIPEGYSVSREKKERFSLILESASTNQTSMYLCASSPMGTGYDTEAFFGQGTRLTVV.

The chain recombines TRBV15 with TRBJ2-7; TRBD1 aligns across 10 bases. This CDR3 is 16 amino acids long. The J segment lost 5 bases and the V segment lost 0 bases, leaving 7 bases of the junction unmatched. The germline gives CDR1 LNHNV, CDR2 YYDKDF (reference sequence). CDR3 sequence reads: CATSRDRGTGVHEQYF. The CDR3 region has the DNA TGTGCCACCAGCAGAGATCGTGGGACAGGGGTGCACGAGCAGTACTTC.

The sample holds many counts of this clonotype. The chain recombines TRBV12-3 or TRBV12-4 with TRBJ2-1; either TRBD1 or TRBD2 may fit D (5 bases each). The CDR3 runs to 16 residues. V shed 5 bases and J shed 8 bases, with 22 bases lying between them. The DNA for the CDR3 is TGTGCCAGCAGTCCTTTCCGGGACCCTGCCGTCCATGAGCAGTTCTTC. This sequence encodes CASSPFRDPAVHEQFF.

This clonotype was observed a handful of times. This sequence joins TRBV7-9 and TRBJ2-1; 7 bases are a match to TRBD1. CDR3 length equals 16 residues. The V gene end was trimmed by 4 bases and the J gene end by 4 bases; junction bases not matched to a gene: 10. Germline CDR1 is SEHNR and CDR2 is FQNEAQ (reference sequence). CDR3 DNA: TGTGCCAGCAGCTACCCGAAAGGGGGCGTTTACAATGAGCAGTTCTTC. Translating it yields CASSYPKGGVYNEQFF.